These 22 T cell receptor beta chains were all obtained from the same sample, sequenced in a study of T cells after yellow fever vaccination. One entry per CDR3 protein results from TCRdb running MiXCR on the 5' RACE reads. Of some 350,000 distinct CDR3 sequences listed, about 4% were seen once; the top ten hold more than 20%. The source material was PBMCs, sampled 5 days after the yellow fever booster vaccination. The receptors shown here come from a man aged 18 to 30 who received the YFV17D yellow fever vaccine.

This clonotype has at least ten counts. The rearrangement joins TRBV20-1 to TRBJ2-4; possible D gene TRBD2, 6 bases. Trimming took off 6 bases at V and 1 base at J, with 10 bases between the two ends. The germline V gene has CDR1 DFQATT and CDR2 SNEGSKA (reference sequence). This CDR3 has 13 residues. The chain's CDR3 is CSAIAAAKNIQYF. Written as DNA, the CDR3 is TGCAGTGCCATAGCGGCTGCCAAAAACATTCAGTACTTC.

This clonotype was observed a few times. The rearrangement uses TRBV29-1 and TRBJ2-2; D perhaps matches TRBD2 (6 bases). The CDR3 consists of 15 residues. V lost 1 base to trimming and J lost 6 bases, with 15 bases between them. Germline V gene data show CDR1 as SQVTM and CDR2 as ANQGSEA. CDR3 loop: CSVEASLASPGELFF. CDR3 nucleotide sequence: TGCAGCGTTGAAGCCTCACTAGCTTCGCCCGGGGAGCTGTTTTTT.

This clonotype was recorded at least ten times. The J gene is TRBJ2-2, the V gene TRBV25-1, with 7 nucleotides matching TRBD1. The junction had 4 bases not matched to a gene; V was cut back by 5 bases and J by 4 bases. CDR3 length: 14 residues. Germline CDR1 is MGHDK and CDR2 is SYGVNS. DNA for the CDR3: TGTGCCAGCAGTCTCCCAGGGGGCACCGGGGAGCTGTTTTTT. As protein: CASSLPGGTGELFF.

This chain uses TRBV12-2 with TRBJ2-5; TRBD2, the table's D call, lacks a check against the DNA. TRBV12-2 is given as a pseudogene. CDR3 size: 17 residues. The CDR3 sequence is CASRLVGTSGGPETQYF. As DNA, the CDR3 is TGTGCAAGTCGCTTAGTGGGGACTAGCGGGGGGCCGGAGACCCAGTACTTC.

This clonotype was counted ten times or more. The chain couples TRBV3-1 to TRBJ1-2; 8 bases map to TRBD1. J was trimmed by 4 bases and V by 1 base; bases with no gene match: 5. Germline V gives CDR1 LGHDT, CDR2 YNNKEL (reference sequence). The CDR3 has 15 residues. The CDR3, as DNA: TGTGCCAGCAGCCAAGCCGGGACAGGCGGCTATGGCTACACCTTC. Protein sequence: CASSQAGTGGYGYTF.

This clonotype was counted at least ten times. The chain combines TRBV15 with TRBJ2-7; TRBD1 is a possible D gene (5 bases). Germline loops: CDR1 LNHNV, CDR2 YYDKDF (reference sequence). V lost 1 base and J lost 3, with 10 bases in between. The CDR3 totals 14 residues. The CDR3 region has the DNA TGTGCCACCAGCAGAGGTAAAACAGGCTACGAGCAGTACTTC. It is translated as CATSRGKTGYEQYF.

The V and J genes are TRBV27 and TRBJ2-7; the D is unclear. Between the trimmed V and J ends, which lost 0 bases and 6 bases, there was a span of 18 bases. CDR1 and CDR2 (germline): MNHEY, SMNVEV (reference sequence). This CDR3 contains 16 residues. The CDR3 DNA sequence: TGTGCCAGCAGTTTATCCAGGACCCTAAGCCTAGGCGAGCAGTACGTC. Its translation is CASSLSRTLSLGEQYV.

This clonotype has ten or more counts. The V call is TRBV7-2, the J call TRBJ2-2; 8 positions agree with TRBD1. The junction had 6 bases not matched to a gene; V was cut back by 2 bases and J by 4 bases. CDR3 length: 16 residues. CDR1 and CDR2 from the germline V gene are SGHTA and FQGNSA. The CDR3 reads CASSLFGQGGTGELFF. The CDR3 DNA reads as TGTGCCAGCAGCTTATTCGGACAGGGTGGCACCGGGGAGCTGTTTTTT.

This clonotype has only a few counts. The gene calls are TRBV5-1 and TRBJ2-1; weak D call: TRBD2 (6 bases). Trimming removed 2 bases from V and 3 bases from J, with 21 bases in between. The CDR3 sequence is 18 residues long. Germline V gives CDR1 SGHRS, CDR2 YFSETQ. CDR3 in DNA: TGCGCCAGCAGCTTAAGCTCCTTGGCCGCGGGAAGCTACAATGAGCAGTTCTTC. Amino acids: CASSLSSLAAGSYNEQFF.

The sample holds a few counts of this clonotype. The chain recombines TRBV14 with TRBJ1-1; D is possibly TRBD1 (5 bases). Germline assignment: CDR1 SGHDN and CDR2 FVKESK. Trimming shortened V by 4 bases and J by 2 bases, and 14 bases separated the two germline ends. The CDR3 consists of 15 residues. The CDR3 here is CASSRARGSNTEAFF. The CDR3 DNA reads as TGTGCCAGCAGCCGCGCGCGGGGGAGTAACACTGAAGCTTTCTTT.

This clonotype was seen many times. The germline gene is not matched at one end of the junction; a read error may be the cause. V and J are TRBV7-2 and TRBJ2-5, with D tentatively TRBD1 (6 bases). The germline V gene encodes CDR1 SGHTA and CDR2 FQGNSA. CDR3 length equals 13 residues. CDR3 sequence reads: CASSLGQQETQYF. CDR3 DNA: TGTGCCAGCAGTTTAGGACAGCAAGAGACCCAGTACTTC.

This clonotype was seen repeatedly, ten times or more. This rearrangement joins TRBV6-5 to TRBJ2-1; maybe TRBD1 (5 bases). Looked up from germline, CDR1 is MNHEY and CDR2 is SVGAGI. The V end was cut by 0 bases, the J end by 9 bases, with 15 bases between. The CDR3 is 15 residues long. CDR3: CASSYSAGSGTEQFF. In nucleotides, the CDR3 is TGTGCCAGCAGTTACTCGGCAGGGTCAGGTACTGAGCAGTTCTTC.

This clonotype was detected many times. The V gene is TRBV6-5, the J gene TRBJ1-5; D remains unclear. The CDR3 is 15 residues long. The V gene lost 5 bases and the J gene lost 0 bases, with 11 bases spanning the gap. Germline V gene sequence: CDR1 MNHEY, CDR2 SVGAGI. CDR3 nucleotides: TGTGCCAGCAGTAGGGAGTGGGATAGCAATCAGCCCCAGCATTTT. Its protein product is CASSREWDSNQPQHF.

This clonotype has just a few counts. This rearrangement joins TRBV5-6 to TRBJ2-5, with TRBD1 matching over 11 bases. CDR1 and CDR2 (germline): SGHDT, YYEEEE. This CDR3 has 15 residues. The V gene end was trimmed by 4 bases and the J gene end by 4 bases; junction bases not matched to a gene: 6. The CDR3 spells CASSKAGTGGETQYF. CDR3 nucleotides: TGTGCCAGCAGCAAGGCCGGGACAGGGGGAGAGACCCAGTACTTC.

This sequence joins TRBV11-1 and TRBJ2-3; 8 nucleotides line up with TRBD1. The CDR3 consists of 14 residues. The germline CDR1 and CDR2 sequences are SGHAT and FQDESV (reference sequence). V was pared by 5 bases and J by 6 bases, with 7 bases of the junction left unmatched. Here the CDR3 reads CASSKRQGLDTQYF. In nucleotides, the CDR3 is TGTGCCAGCAGCAAGCGACAGGGGCTGGATACGCAGTATTTT.

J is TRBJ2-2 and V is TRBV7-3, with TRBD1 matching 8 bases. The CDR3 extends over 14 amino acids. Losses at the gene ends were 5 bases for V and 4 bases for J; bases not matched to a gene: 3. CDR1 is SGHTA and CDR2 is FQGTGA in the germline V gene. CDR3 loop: CASSTTGATGELFF. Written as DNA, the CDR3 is TGTGCCAGCAGCACGACAGGGGCCACCGGGGAGCTGTTTTTT.

The CDR3 protein is CASSEGQLISYEQYF. The CDR3 coding sequence is TGTGCCAGCAGCGAGGGTCAGCTAATCTCCTACGAGCAGTACTTC. The chain is built from TRBV2 and TRBJ2-7, with a tentative D call TRBD2 (5 bases). The CDR3 is 15 amino acids. Germline CDR1 reads SNHLY; CDR2 reads FYNNEI. Trimming removed 6 bases from V and 0 bases from J, with 15 bases in between.

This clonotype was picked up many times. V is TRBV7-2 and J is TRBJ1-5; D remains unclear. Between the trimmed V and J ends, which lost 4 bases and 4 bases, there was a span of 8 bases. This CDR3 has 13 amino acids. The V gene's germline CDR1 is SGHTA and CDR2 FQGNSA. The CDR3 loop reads CASSSYGNQPQHF. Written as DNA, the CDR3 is TGTGCCAGCAGCTCTTACGGGAATCAGCCCCAGCATTTT.

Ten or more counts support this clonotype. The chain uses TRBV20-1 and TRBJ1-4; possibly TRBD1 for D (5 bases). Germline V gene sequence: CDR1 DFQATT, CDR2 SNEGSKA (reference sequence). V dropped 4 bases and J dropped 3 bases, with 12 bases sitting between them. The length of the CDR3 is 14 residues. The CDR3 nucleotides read TGCAGTGCTAATGAACAGGTGGCTAATGAAAAACTGTTTTTT. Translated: CSANEQVANEKLFF.

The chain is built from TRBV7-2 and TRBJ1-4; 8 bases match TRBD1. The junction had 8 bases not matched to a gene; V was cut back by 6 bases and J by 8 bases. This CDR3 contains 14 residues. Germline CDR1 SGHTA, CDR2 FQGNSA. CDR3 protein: CASSFQGAREKLFF. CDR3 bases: TGTGCCAGCAGTTTCCAGGGGGCGCGGGAAAAACTGTTTTTT.

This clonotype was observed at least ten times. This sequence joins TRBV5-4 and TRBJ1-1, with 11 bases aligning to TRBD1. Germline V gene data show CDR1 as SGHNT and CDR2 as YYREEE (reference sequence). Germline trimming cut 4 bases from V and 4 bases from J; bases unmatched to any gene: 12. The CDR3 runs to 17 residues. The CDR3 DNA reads TGTGCCAGCAGCCGCGCCGGGACAGGGGGTTTGGGCACTGAAGCTTTCTTT. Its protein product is CASSRAGTGGLGTEAFF. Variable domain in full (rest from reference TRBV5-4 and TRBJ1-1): ETGVTQSPTHLIKTRGQQVTLRCSSQSGHNTVSWYQQALGQGPQFIFQYYREEENGRGNFPPRFSGLQFPNYSSELNVNALELDDSALYLCASSRAGTGGLGTEAFFGQGTRLTVV.

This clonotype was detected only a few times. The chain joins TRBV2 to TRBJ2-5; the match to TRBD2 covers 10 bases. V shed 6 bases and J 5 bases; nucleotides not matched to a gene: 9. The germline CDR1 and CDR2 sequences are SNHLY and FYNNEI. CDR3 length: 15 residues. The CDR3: CASRELAGMWETQYF. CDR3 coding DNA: TGTGCCAGCAGGGAACTAGCGGGGATGTGGGAGACCCAGTACTTC.